These 30 T cell receptor beta chains share one sample of origin, sequenced in a study of T cells in Graves' hyperthyroidism and ophthalmopathy. Template material for amplifying TCR beta CDR3 regions consisted of RNA transcripts. HTBI primers drove first-round RT-PCR of the TCR CDR3. TCRdb ran MiXCR on the multiplex PCR reads and lists one entry per CDR3 protein. The table shows under 800,000 distinct CDR3 sequences, with around 15% occurring only once. Sequencing was performed on blood. Every receptor here comes from a woman between 18 and 30 years old with Graves' hyperthyroidism.

This clonotype was recorded many times. The rearrangement uses TRBV12-3 or TRBV12-4 and TRBJ2-1; possibly TRBD2 for D (6 bases). The CDR3 runs 13 residues. The V end lost 6 bases, the J end lost 7 bases, and 13 bases lay between the germline ends. The CDR3 DNA reads TGTGCCAGCAGCCCTAAGAGCGGGAATGAGCAGTTCTTC. It yields the protein CASSPKSGNEQFF.

The rearrangement joins TRBV10-3 to TRBJ1-5, with 9 bases lining up with TRBD1. This CDR3 contains 17 residues. The J segment lost 4 bases and the V segment lost 6 bases, leaving 13 bases of the junction unmatched. CDR1 ENHRY and CDR2 SYGVKD come from the germline V gene. The DNA of the CDR3 is TGTGCCATCAGCGACCCGACAGGGGGGATTGGAAATCAGCCCCAGCATTTT. This gives the protein CAISDPTGGIGNQPQHF.

This clonotype was observed many times. This rearrangement joins TRBV19 to TRBJ1-1; maybe TRBD1 (6 bases). The CDR3 has 13 residues. Trimming removed 6 bases at V and 7 bases at J, with 15 bases between. Germline V lookup: CDR1 LNHDA, CDR2 SQIVND (reference sequence). The CDR3 loop reads CASRRGSRYEAFF. CDR3 in DNA: TGTGCCAGTAGGAGGGGGAGCCGATATGAAGCTTTCTTT.

Ten or more counts support this clonotype. The genes are TRBV6-1 and TRBJ2-1; 12 bases match TRBD2. V trimming: 5 bases; J trimming: 2 bases; junction bases outside the gene matches: 19. The CDR3 runs 21 residues. CDR1 MNHNS and CDR2 SASEGT come from the germline V gene. The CDR3, as DNA: TGTGCCAGCAGTTACTTCCCTACTGAGAGGACTAGCGGGAATCCCTACAATGAGCAGTTCTTC. Its protein product is CASSYFPTERTSGNPYNEQFF.

Here the CDR3 reads CASSLGGTGPRREKLFF. CDR3 in DNA: TGTGCCAGCAGTTTAGGGGGGACAGGGCCCCGTAGAGAAAAACTGTTTTTT. This chain joins TRBV12-3 or TRBV12-4 and TRBJ1-4; 9 bases align to TRBD1. The CDR3 runs to 17 residues. With 1 base clipped from V and 8 bases from J, the junction kept 11 bases outside the gene matches.

As concerns this clonotype: With a much larger clone just one base away, this may be a read error. The chain employs TRBV7-7 and TRBJ2-5, with 14 bases fitting TRBD2. This CDR3 is 17 amino acids long. The germline V gene has CDR1 SSHAT and CDR2 FNYEAQ (reference sequence). The DNA of the CDR3 is TGTGCTAGCAGCCCCGGACTAGCGGGAGGCGTCCAAGAGACCCAGTACTTC. Amino acid sequence: CASSPGLAGGVQETQYF.

This clonotype occurred many times. The genes are TRBV5-1 and TRBJ2-3; 10 bases match TRBD2. Germline V gives CDR1 SGHRS, CDR2 YFSETQ. CDR3 length equals 18 residues. Trimming cost V 2 bases and J 0 bases; bases outside gene matches: 9. CDR3 nucleotides: TGCGCCAGCAGCTTACTGGCTAGCGGGAGCACGAGCACAGATACGCAGTATTTT. It yields the protein CASSLLASGSTSTDTQYF.

This clonotype has at least ten counts. This rearrangement joins TRBV7-9 to TRBJ2-5; D perhaps matches TRBD2 (6 bases). Germline V lookup: CDR1 SEHNR, CDR2 FQNEAQ (reference sequence). The CDR3 is 15 residues long. Trimming removed 2 bases from V and 5 bases from J, with 15 bases in between. The CDR3 DNA reads TGTGCCAGCAGCTTACCTCGCGGGACTGGGGAGACCCAGTACTTC. It is translated as CASSLPRGTGETQYF.

This clonotype was seen a few times. The junction and the germline gene differ at one end; a read error may be behind it. The chain combines TRBV30 with TRBJ1-5; D remains unclear. The CDR3 spans 13 residues. The germline CDR1 and CDR2 sequences are GTSNPN and SVGIG (reference sequence). In nucleotides, the CDR3 is TGTGCCGGCGGGGAATCGGGCAACCAGCCCCAGCATTTT. Its translation is CAGGESGNQPQHF.

This clonotype showed up many times. The V gene is TRBV20-1, the J gene TRBJ2-5; maybe TRBD1 (5 bases). This CDR3 has 14 residues. From germline, CDR1 is DFQATT and CDR2 SNEGSKA (reference sequence). V dropped 5 bases and J dropped 1 base, with 14 bases sitting between them. The chain's CDR3 is CSAPDGQGQETQYF. Here the CDR3 DNA reads TGCAGTGCTCCGGATGGTCAGGGCCAAGAGACCCAGTACTTC.

This clonotype was observed many times. The chain has TRBV20-1 and TRBJ1-4; D gene ambiguous. This CDR3 has 13 amino acids. Germline CDR1 DFQATT, CDR2 SNEGSKA (reference sequence). Trimming removed 0 bases from V and 3 bases from J, with 5 bases in between. This chain's CDR3 is CSARDGPNEKLFF. CDR3 DNA: TGCAGTGCTAGAGACGGACCTAATGAAAAACTGTTTTTT.

This clonotype has a count of ten or more. The rearrangement links TRBV7-2 to TRBJ1-2; D possibly corresponds to TRBD1 (5 bases). In germline, CDR1 is SGHTA, CDR2 FQGNSA. V shed 0 bases and J shed 7 bases, with 15 bases lying between them. The CDR3 has 15 residues. CDR3 protein: CASSLAKTRGAGYTF. CDR3 in DNA: TGTGCCAGCAGCTTAGCGAAAACAAGGGGCGCTGGCTACACCTTC.

The chain is built from TRBV14 and TRBJ2-7, with 7 bases matching TRBD2. V lost 4 bases to trimming and J lost 2 bases; unmatched junction nucleotides: 5. The CDR3 covers 14 residues. In germline, CDR1 is SGHDN, CDR2 FVKESK. CDR3 loop: CASSRGLGPYEQYF. CDR3 in DNA: TGTGCCAGCAGCCGAGGACTAGGTCCCTACGAGCAGTACTTC.

This clonotype appeared many times. The genes are TRBV2 and TRBJ2-3; 7 positions agree with TRBD1. CDR1 is SNHLY, CDR2 FYNNEI, per germline. This CDR3 is 12 amino acids long. The trim removed 7 bases at V and 4 bases at J, leaving 2 bases unmatched. The DNA for the CDR3 is TGTGCCAGCATAGGGGGCGCAGATACGCAGTATTTT. The encoded protein is CASIGGADTQYF.

Ten or more counts support this clonotype. V usage is TRBV2 and J usage is TRBJ2-7, with TRBD2 as a possible D gene (5 bases). Trimming removed 10 bases from V and 4 bases from J, with 17 bases in between. The CDR3 covers 13 residues. CDR1 is SNHLY and CDR2 is FYNNEI in the germline V gene. As DNA, the CDR3 is TGTGCCACGGACCCCGAGGGTTCTTACGAGCAGTACTTC. Protein product: CATDPEGSYEQYF.

This clonotype was seen a handful of times. The chain recombines TRBV29-1 with TRBJ2-1; 9 bases match TRBD1. The CDR3 runs to 11 residues. Germline V gene data show CDR1 as SQVTM and CDR2 as ANQGSEA. V shed 6 bases and J 8 bases; nucleotides not matched to a gene: 2. Here the CDR3 DNA reads TGCAGCGTGGGACAGGGATATGAGCAGTTCTTC. The encoded protein is CSVGQGYEQFF.

This clonotype was recorded many times. The chain combines TRBV7-9 with TRBJ2-1; D is perhaps TRBD1 (6 bases). Germline V gene sequence: CDR1 SEHNR, CDR2 FQNEAQ (reference sequence). The CDR3 spans 13 residues. V lost 6 bases, J lost 0 bases, and 6 bases lay in between. CDR3 in amino acids: CASRGASYNEQFF. Written as DNA, the CDR3 is TGTGCCAGCAGGGGGGCCTCCTACAATGAGCAGTTCTTC.

The CDR3, as DNA: TGCAGTGCTAGAGACCCATCGGGGGCCTCAGGGACCCAGTACTTC. Its protein is CSARDPSGASGTQYF. This chain connects TRBV20-1 to TRBJ2-5; D could derive from TRBD1 or TRBD2 (6 bases each). In germline, CDR1 is DFQATT, CDR2 SNEGSKA (reference sequence). V was pared by 0 bases and J by 7 bases, with 18 bases between. CDR3 size: 15 residues.

The genes are TRBV9 and TRBJ2-5; 11 bases are a match to TRBD1. V was clipped by 0 bases and J by 4 bases; unmatched bases: 2. Germline CDR1 reads SGDLS; CDR2 reads YYNGEE. CDR3 size: 15 residues. The chain's CDR3 is CASSVEGTGGETQYF. DNA of the CDR3: TGTGCCAGCAGCGTAGAGGGGACAGGGGGAGAGACCCAGTACTTC.

The chain links TRBV27 to TRBJ2-6; tentatively, D is TRBD1 or TRBD2 (7 bases each). V gave up 6 bases and J gave up 4 bases, with 19 bases separating them. Per the germline V gene, CDR1 is MNHEY and CDR2 is SMNVEV (reference sequence). This CDR3 spans 17 amino acids. CDR3 bases: TGTGCCAGCAGCAGACGACAGGGAGGGGTAGGGGCCAACGTCCTGACTTTC. It encodes CASSRRQGGVGANVLTF.

The chain joins TRBV20-1 to TRBJ1-4, with D uncertain. Deletions cut 7 bases from V and 12 bases from J, with 18 bases between. The CDR3 is 12 amino acids. From germline, CDR1 is DFQATT and CDR2 SNEGSKA (reference sequence). The CDR3 DNA follows: TGCAGTGGCGGGAGCACCTACGGAGAACTGTTTTTT. This encodes CSGGSTYGELFF.

This clonotype appeared many times. The gene calls are TRBV6-6 and TRBJ2-2; 12 bases agree with TRBD2. V lost 2 bases to trimming and J lost 7 bases; unmatched junction nucleotides: 5. From germline, CDR1 is MNHNY and CDR2 SVGAGI (reference sequence). This CDR3 spans 16 amino acids. The CDR3 protein is CASSYEASGGGGELFF. For the CDR3, the DNA is TGTGCCAGCAGTTACGAAGCTAGCGGGGGGGGCGGGGAGCTGTTTTTT.

V is TRBV7-3 and J is TRBJ2-6, with D hard to call. Germline V gives CDR1 SGHTA, CDR2 FQGTGA. The CDR3 is 20 residues long. V lost 1 base, J lost 2 bases, and 21 bases lay in between. CDR3 in DNA: TGTGCCAGCAGCTTAAGTATGTTCGACAAGGGATCCCCTGGGGCCAACGTCCTGACTTTC. It is translated as CASSLSMFDKGSPGANVLTF.

This clonotype was recorded only once. J is TRBJ1-4 and V is TRBV25-1; D perhaps matches TRBD1 (5 bases). CDR1 is MGHDK, CDR2 SYGVNS, per germline. CDR3 length: 17 amino acids. V was clipped by 3 bases and J by 0 bases, with 14 bases between them. CDR3 bases: TGTGCCAGCAGTGACCGCTCAACAGGCGCAACTAATGAAAAACTGTTTTTT. This gives the protein CASSDRSTGATNEKLFF.

The chain uses TRBV12-5 and TRBJ1-2; D is perhaps TRBD1 (5 bases). The CDR3 has 16 amino acids. Trimming shortened V by 2 bases and J by 8 bases, and 21 bases separated the two germline ends. Germline values: CDR1 LGHNT, CDR2 FRNRAP. The CDR3 sequence: CASGLTLPEIQAGYTF. For the CDR3, the DNA is TGTGCTAGTGGTTTGACTCTCCCCGAAATACAGGCCGGCTACACCTTC.

This clonotype was seen many times. This chain joins TRBV6-2 or TRBV6-3 and TRBJ2-1, with 8 bases lining up with TRBD2. The V and J ends lost 7 bases and 8 bases, in that order; junction bases with no gene match: 16. The CDR3 spans 16 residues. Germline assignment: CDR1 MNHEY and CDR2 SVGEGT. CDR3 DNA sequence: TGTGCCAGCAAGTTCAGGAGACGGGAGGGCCAAGATGAGCAGTTCTTC. Its translation is CASKFRRREGQDEQFF.

At least ten counts were recorded for this clonotype. J is TRBJ1-5 and V is TRBV7-2; 8 bases fit TRBD1. The CDR3 loop spans 16 amino acids. Germline CDR1 SGHTA, CDR2 FQGNSA. After removal of 5 bases from V and 0 bases from J, the junction contained 6 bases not matched to a gene. CDR3 in DNA: TGTGCCAGCAGCGTAACAGGGGGTTATAGCAATCAGCCCCAGCATTTT. Protein sequence: CASSVTGGYSNQPQHF.

The table lists this clonotype with a few counts. The chain uses TRBV28 and TRBJ2-4; 12 bases fit TRBD2. This CDR3 region has 19 residues. Trimming cost V 2 bases and J 3 bases; bases outside gene matches: 11. Germline CDR1 MDHEN, CDR2 SYDVKM. CDR3 sequence: CASSLGAASGRAGKNIQYF. CDR3 DNA: TGTGCCAGCAGTTTAGGCGCAGCTAGCGGGAGGGCGGGCAAAAACATTCAGTACTTC.

This clonotype was seen many times. The chain is built from TRBV28 and TRBJ1-5; the match to TRBD1 covers 7 bases. The CDR3 is 13 amino acids. The V gene's germline CDR1 is MDHEN and CDR2 SYDVKM. With V trimmed by 8 bases and J by 5 bases, 6 bases remained unmatched. CDR3: CASEVRGYQPQHF. The DNA of the CDR3 is TGTGCCAGCGAAGTCAGGGGGTATCAGCCCCAGCATTTT.

This clonotype was seen only a few times. The chain combines TRBV28 with TRBJ1-2; TRBD1 matches at 7 bases. Germline V lookup: CDR1 MDHEN, CDR2 SYDVKM. This CDR3 is 13 amino acids long. V shed 3 bases, J shed 3 bases, and the junction held 1 base outside the gene matches. CDR3 region: CASSFDRDYGYTF. The CDR3 DNA sequence: TGTGCCAGCAGTTTTGACAGGGACTATGGCTACACCTTC.